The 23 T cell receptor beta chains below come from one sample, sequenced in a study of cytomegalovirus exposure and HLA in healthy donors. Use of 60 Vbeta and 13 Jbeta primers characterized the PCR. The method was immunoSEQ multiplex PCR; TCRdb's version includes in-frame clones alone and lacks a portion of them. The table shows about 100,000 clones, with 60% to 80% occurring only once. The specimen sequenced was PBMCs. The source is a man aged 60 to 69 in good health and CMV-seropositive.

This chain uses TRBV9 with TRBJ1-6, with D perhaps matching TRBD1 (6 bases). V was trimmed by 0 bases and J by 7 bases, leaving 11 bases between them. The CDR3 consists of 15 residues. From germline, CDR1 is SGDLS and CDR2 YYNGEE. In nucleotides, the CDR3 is TGTGCCAGCAGCGTAGTCGAGACAGGAAATTCACCCCTCCACTTT. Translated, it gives CASSVVETGNSPLHF.

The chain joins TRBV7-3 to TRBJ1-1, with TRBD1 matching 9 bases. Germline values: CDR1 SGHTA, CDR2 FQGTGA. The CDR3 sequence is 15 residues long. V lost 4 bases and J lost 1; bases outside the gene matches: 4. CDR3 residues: CASSSDRGTNTEAFF. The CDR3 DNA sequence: TGTGCCAGCAGCTCCGACAGGGGGACGAACACTGAAGCTTTCTTT.

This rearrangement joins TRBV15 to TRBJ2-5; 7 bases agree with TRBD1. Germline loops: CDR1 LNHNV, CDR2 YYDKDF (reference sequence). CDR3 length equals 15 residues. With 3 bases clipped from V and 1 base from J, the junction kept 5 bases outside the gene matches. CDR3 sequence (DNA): TGTGCCACCAGCAGGGATCGACAGGGCCAAGAGACCCAGTACTTC. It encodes CATSRDRQGQETQYF.

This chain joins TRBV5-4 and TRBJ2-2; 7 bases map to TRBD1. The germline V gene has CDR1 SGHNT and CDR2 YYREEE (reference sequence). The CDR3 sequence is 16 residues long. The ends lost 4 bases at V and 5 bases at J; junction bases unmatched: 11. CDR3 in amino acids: CASSLGDSLSTGELFF. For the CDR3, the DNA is TGTGCCAGCAGCCTCGGGGACAGCTTGTCTACCGGGGAGCTGTTTTTT.

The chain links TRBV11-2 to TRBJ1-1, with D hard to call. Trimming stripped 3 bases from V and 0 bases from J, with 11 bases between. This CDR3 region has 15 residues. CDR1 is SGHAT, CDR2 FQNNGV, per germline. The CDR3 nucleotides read TGTGCCAGCAGCTTGCGGGTAGCCATGAACACTGAAGCTTTCTTT. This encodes CASSLRVAMNTEAFF.

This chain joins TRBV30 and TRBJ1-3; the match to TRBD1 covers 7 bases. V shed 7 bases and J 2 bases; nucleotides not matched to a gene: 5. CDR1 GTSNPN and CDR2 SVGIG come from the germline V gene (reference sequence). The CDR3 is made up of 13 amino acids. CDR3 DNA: TGTGCCTCTTTTGGGACAGCTGGAAACACCATATATTTT. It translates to CASFGTAGNTIYF.

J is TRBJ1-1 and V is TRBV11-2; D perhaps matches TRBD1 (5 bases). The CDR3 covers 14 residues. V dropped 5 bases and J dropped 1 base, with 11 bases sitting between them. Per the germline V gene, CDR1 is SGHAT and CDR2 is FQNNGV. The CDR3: CASSPYGQNTEAFF. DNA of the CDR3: TGTGCCAGCAGCCCATACGGACAGAACACTGAAGCTTTCTTT.

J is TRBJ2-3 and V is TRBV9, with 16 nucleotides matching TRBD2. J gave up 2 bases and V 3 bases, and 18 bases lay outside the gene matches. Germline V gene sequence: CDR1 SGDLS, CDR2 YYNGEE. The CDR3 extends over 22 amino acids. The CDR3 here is CASSERGGLAGGRWSFTDTQYF. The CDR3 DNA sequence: TGTGCCAGCAGCGAGAGAGGGGGACTAGCGGGGGGGCGATGGAGTTTCACAGATACGCAGTATTTT.

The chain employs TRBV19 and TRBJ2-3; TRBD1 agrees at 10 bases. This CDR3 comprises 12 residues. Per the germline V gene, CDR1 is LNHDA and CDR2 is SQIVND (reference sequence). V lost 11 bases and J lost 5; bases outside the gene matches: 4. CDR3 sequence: CASGTGEDTQYF. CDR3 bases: TGTGCCTCCGGGACAGGGGAAGATACGCAGTATTTT.

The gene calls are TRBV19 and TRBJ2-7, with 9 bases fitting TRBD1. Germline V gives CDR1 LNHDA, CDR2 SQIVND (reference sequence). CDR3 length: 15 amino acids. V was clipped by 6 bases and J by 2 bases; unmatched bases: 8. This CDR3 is CASSTGTGSPYEQYF. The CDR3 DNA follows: TGTGCCAGTAGCACGGGGACAGGGTCCCCCTACGAGCAGTACTTC.

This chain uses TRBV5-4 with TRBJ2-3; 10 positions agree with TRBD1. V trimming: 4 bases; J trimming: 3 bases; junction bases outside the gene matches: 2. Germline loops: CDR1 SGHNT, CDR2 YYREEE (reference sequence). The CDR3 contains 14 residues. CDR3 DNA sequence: TGTGCCAGCAGCCTGGACAGGGGGACAGATACGCAGTATTTT. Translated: CASSLDRGTDTQYF.

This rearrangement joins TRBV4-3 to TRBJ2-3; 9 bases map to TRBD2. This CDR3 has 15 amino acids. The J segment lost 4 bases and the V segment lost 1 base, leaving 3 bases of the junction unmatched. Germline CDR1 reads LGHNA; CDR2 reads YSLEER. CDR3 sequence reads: CASSQGTSAPDTQYF. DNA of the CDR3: TGCGCCAGCAGCCAAGGGACTAGCGCCCCAGATACGCAGTATTTT.

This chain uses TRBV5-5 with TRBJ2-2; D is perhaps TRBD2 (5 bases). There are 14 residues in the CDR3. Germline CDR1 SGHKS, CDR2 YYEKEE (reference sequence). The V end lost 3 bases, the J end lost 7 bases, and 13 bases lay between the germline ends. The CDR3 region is CASSWNSGFGELFF. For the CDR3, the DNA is TGTGCCAGCAGCTGGAACTCGGGGTTCGGGGAGCTGTTTTTT.

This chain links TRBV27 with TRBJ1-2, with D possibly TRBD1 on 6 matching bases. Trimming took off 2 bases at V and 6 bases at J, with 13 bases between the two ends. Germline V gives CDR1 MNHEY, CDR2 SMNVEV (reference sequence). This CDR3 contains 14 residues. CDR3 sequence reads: CASSLRGRGDGYTF. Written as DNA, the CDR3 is TGTGCCAGCAGTTTAAGGGGCAGGGGCGATGGCTACACCTTC.

This CDR3 reads CASSSDLDRGRLLYGYTF. In DNA, the CDR3 is TGTGCCAGCAGTTCCGACCTGGACAGGGGTCGTTTGCTATATGGCTACACCTTC. The chain recombines TRBV28 with TRBJ1-2; 9 bases align to TRBD1. Germline trimming cut 4 bases from V and 5 bases from J; bases unmatched to any gene: 17. Germline V gives CDR1 MDHEN, CDR2 SYDVKM. The CDR3 has 18 amino acids.

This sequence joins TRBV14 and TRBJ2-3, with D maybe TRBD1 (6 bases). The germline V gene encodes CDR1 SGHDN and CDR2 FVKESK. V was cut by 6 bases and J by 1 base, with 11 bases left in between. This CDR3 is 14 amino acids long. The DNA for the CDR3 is TGTGCCAGCAGGCAAACAGGGCGCACAGATACGCAGTATTTT. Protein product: CASRQTGRTDTQYF.

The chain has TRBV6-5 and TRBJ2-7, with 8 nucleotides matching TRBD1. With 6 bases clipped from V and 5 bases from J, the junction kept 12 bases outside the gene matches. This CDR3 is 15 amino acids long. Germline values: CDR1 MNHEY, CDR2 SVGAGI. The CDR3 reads CASSYRRQGIHEQYF. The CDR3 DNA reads TGTGCCAGCAGCTACCGCCGACAGGGGATACACGAGCAGTACTTC.

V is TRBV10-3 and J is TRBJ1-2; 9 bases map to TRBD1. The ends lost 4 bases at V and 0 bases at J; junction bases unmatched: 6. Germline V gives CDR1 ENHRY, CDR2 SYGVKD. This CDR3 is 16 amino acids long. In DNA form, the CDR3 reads TGTGCCATCAGTGCCCTATGGACAGGGGCTAACTATGGCTACACCTTC. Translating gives CAISALWTGANYGYTF.

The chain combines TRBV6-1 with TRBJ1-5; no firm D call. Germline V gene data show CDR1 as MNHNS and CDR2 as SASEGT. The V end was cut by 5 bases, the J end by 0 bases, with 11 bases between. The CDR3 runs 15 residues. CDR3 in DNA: TGTGCCAGCAGTTTCCGGGAGTATAGCAATCAGCCCCAGCATTTT. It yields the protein CASSFREYSNQPQHF.

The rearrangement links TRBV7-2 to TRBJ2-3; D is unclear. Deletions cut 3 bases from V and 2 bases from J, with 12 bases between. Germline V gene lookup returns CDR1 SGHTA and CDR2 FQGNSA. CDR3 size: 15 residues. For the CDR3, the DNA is TGTGCCAGCAGCTTCCGAGCGCCCCCCACAGATACGCAGTATTTT. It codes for CASSFRAPPTDTQYF.

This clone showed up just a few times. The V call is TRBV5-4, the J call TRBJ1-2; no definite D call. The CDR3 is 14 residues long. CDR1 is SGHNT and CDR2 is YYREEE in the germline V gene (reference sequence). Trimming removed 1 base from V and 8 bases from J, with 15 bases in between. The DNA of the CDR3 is TGTGCCAGCAGCTTGCTCTTGGCATCGGGGGGCTACACCTTC. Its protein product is CASSLLLASGGYTF.

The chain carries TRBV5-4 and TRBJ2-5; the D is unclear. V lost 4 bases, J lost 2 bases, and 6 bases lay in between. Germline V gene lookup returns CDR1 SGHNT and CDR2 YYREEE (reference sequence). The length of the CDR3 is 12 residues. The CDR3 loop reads CASSRSQETQYF. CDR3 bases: TGTGCCAGCAGCCGGAGTCAAGAGACCCAGTACTTC.

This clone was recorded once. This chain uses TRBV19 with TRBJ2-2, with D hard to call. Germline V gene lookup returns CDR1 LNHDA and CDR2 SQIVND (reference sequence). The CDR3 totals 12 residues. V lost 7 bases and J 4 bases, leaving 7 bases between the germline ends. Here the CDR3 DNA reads TGTGCCAGTACAGGCGTCACCGGGGAGCTGTTTTTT. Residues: CASTGVTGELFF.